This T cell receptor beta chain was sequenced in a study of CD8 T cells in ankylosing spondylitis. Overall study findings and caveats: CD8+ cells made up the disease-linked clones, which were relatively rare in peripheral blood.

TCRdb fed the 5' RACE reads into MiXCR, producing one record per CDR3 protein. Here the sample spans about 92,000 distinct CDR3 sequences, around 9.4% being singletons. V dropped 4 bases and J dropped 4 bases, with 17 bases sitting between them. The CDR3 sequence is 15 residues long. Germline CDR1 and CDR2: SGHAT and FQNNGV. There are many counts of this clonotype. Its antigen remains unidentified. The sample taken for sequencing was blood, either unsorted or a sorted T cell fraction (not recorded which). The chain recombines TRBV11-2 with TRBJ2-7; D might be TRBD1 or TRBD2, each matching 7 bases. This sequence was found in a male donor with ankylosing spondylitis or in good health (not recorded which). The CDR3 loop is CASSWAGGELYEQYF. The CDR3 DNA follows: TGTGCCAGCAGCTGGGCAGGGGGGGAACTTTACGAGCAGTACTTC. The full variable domain, with the rest looked up from reference TRBV11-2 and TRBJ2-7, is EAGVAQSPRYKIIEKRQSVAFWCNPISGHATLYWYQQILGQGPKLLIQFQNNGVVDDSQLPKDRFSAERLKGVDSTLKIQPAKLEDSAVYLCASSWAGGELYEQYFGPGTRLTVT.